These 19 T cell receptor beta chains were sequenced from one sample in a study of regulatory T cells in long-lasting Graves disease (dated by TCRdb to about 2021). The meaning of the sample's time point label: newly diagnosed GD, antithyroid drugs for less than 3 months. For both TCR sequencing and RNA sequencing, RNA was extracted from PBMCs in TRIzol. Library preparation was by multiplex PCR. Instrument used: Illumina HiSeq 4000. iRepertoire HTBI primers and Arm-PCR amplification of CDR3 regions were used to construct TCR beta libraries. TCRdb passed the public sequencing reads through fastp at Q25 and MiXCR, retaining productive beta sequences. Entries that share a CDR3 protein sequence are merged under the most common genes and DNA. This sample holds 500,000 or so distinct CDR3 sequences; 15% to 20% were observed only once. Roughly 25% of the sample is in the top ten clones. These data also featured in a second study, about T cells in Graves' hyperthyroidism and ophthalmopathy.

The sample consisted of peripheral blood mononuclear cells (PBMCs), taken at new diagnosis, from a patient treated with antithyroid drugs. The source of these receptors is a woman aged 35-65 years with Graves disease. Donor details come from another sample of the same person, matched by shared clones.

V gene TRBV5-5 combines with J gene TRBJ2-2, with 9 bases aligning to TRBD1. The trim removed 5 bases at V and 2 bases at J, leaving 4 bases unmatched. This CDR3 has 15 residues. The germline gives CDR1 SGHKS, CDR2 YYEKEE (reference sequence). The CDR3 here is CASSRTGVNTGELFF. CDR3 sequence (DNA): TGTGCCAGCAGTCGGACAGGGGTTAACACCGGGGAGCTGTTTTTT.

This clonotype was seen a handful of times. With a much larger clone just one base away, this may be a read error. This rearrangement joins TRBV12-3 or TRBV12-4 to TRBJ2-2; D ambiguous. V shed 5 bases and J shed 3 bases, with 10 bases lying between them. The CDR3 loop spans 14 amino acids. This CDR3 is CASSEVGDTGELFF. DNA of the CDR3: TGTGCCAGCAGTGAAGTAGGAGACACCGGGGAGCTGTTTTTT.

The V and J genes are TRBV19 and TRBJ2-1; D uncertain. Germline CDR1 is LNHDA and CDR2 is SQIVND (reference sequence). The length of the CDR3 is 13 residues. V lost 9 bases and J lost 4, with 13 bases in between. The CDR3 nucleotides read TGTGCCAGCCGAGGATTCGAATACAATGAGCAGTTCTTC. This translates into CASRGFEYNEQFF. Full variable domain (rest looked up from reference TRBV19 and TRBJ2-1): DGGITQSPKYLFRKEGQNVTLSCEQNLNHDAMYWYRQDPGQGLRLIYYSQIVNDFQKGDIAEGYSVSREKKESFPLTVTSAQKNPTAFYLCASRGFEYNEQFFGPGTRLTVL.

This clonotype was detected ten times or more. This rearrangement joins TRBV7-3 to TRBJ2-5; maybe TRBD1 (6 bases). The CDR3 length is 15 residues. Germline CDR1 reads SGHTA; CDR2 reads FQGTGA. The V gene lost 5 bases and the J gene lost 5 bases, with 18 bases spanning the gap. The CDR3 nucleotides are TGTGCCAGCAGCCAAACCGGGACACACGGGGAGACCCAGTACTTC. Protein product: CASSQTGTHGETQYF. The full variable domain, completed using reference TRBV7-3 and TRBJ2-5, is GAGVSQTPSNKVTEKGKYVELRCDPISGHTALYWYRQSLGQGPEFLIYFQGTGAADDSGLPNDRFFAVRPEGSVSTLKIQRTERGDSAVYLCASSQTGTHGETQYFGPGTRLLVL.

This clonotype occurred many times. This rearrangement joins TRBV13 to TRBJ1-6; D is ambiguous. Per germline, CDR1 PRHDT and CDR2 FYEKMQ (reference sequence). V was pared by 5 bases and J by 7 bases, with 12 bases between. CDR3 length: 14 amino acids. CDR3 DNA sequence: TGTGCCAGCAGCACCGGACGCGGGAATTCACCCCTCCACTTT. It translates to CASSTGRGNSPLHF.

This clonotype came up many times. This sequence joins TRBV19 and TRBJ1-1, with 7 bases fitting TRBD1. The CDR3 loop spans 14 amino acids. From germline, CDR1 is LNHDA and CDR2 SQIVND (reference sequence). V was pared by 6 bases and J by 2 bases, with 6 bases of the junction left unmatched. The CDR3 protein is CASSPAGGNTEAFF. The CDR3, as DNA: TGTGCCAGTAGCCCAGCAGGGGGTAACACTGAAGCTTTCTTT.

The V call is TRBV5-4, the J call TRBJ1-6; D is ambiguous. Germline V gene lookup returns CDR1 SGHNT and CDR2 YYREEE (reference sequence). This CDR3 is 15 amino acids long. V lost 4 bases and J 12 bases, leaving 20 bases between the germline ends. The CDR3 loop reads CASSPEGRALEPLHF. CDR3 DNA: TGTGCCAGCAGCCCCGAGGGTAGGGCACTCGAACCCCTCCACTTT.

This clonotype showed up just a few times. The chain has TRBV6-2 or TRBV6-3 and TRBJ2-3; D gene unclear. Trimming removed 10 bases from V and 4 bases from J, with 9 bases in between. Germline-derived CDR1 and CDR2 are MNHEY and SVGEGT. The CDR3 loop spans 11 amino acids. CDR3 sequence (DNA): TGTGCCACCGCCTCCCCAGATACGCAGTATTTT. Protein sequence: CATASPDTQYF.

In this sample, this clonotype turned up a few times. The chain is built from TRBV6-2 or TRBV6-3 and TRBJ2-7; D gene uncertain. The CDR3 spans 14 residues. CDR1 MNHEY and CDR2 SVGEGT come from the germline V gene. V was cut by 3 bases and J by 5 bases, with 14 bases left in between. In DNA, the CDR3 is TGTGCCAGCAGTTATGAAAGGGCAAGCGACGAGCAGTACTTC. This codes for CASSYERASDEQYF.

A remark on this clonotype: One junction end does not reproduce the germline sequence, and a read error may be involved. V is TRBV7-9 and J is TRBJ2-7; no definite D call. The CDR3 runs to 16 residues. In germline, CDR1 is SEHNR, CDR2 FQNEAQ (reference sequence). The DNA of the CDR3 is TGTGCCAGCAGCTTAATATTTAAGGACCGCTCCGACGAGCAGTACTTC. Translated, it gives CASSLIFKDRSDEQYF.

The chain employs TRBV2 and TRBJ2-5; D not certain. This CDR3 comprises 12 residues. V dropped 8 bases and J dropped 5 bases, with 12 bases sitting between them. The germline V gene has CDR1 SNHLY and CDR2 FYNNEI. The CDR3 region is CASEGAAETQYF. CDR3 DNA sequence: TGTGCCAGCGAAGGCGCGGCGGAGACCCAGTACTTC. The complete variable domain, with remaining parts taken from reference TRBV2 and TRBJ2-5, reads EPEVTQTPSHQVTQMGQEVILRCVPISNHLYFYWYRQILGQKVEFLVSFYNNEISEKSEIFDDQFSVERPDGSNFTLKIRSTKLEDSAMYFCASEGAAETQYFGPGTRLLVL.

In its sample, this clonotype was seen many times. The gene calls are TRBV7-3 and TRBJ2-2; D is unclear. Deletions cut 3 bases from V and 4 bases from J, with 3 bases between. The CDR3 loop spans 12 amino acids. CDR1 and CDR2 (germline): SGHTA, FQGTGA. The CDR3 sequence: CASSFGTGELFF. Written as DNA, the CDR3 is TGTGCCAGCAGCTTCGGCACCGGGGAGCTGTTTTTT.

The table lists this clonotype with many counts. V and J are TRBV20-1 and TRBJ2-7, with D unclear. The CDR3 is 9 residues long. V was pared by 5 bases and J by 3 bases, with 2 bases between. In germline, CDR1 is DFQATT, CDR2 SNEGSKA (reference sequence). The DNA of the CDR3 is TGCAGTGCTCTCTACGAGCAGTACTTC. Translation gives CSALYEQYF.

This clonotype has only a few counts. V gene TRBV19 combines with J gene TRBJ1-1; 8 bases match TRBD1. CDR1 is LNHDA and CDR2 is SQIVND in the germline V gene (reference sequence). V shed 4 bases and J 0 bases; nucleotides not matched to a gene: 7. The CDR3 sequence is 16 residues long. The CDR3 protein is CASSTVLGQVNTEAFF. The DNA for the CDR3 is TGTGCCAGTAGTACAGTCCTGGGACAGGTGAACACTGAAGCTTTCTTT.

The J gene is TRBJ1-1, the V gene TRBV5-1, with TRBD1 matching 8 bases. CDR3 length: 13 residues. The germline V gene encodes CDR1 SGHRS and CDR2 YFSETQ. V lost 4 bases and J lost 5; bases outside the gene matches: 4. In DNA form, the CDR3 reads TGCGCCAGCAGCAAGGACAGGGCAACTGAAGCTTTCTTT. Translated: CASSKDRATEAFF.

This clonotype came up a few times. The rearrangement joins TRBV6-9 to TRBJ1-4; 8 bases line up with TRBD1. The CDR3 has 15 amino acids. Trimming took 3 bases from V and 5 from J; bases not matched to a gene: 5. Germline CDR1 reads MNHGY; CDR2 reads SVAAGI. The CDR3 region is CASSYSGTGNEKLFF. The CDR3, as DNA: TGTGCCAGCAGTTACTCTGGGACAGGAAATGAAAAACTGTTTTTT.

This clonotype has at least ten counts. The rearrangement joins TRBV28 to TRBJ2-1; possibly TRBD2 for D (7 bases). Germline lookup yields CDR1 MDHEN and CDR2 SYDVKM. The V gene lost 6 bases and the J gene lost 15 bases, with 18 bases spanning the gap. The CDR3 is 12 amino acids. The CDR3 bases are TGTGCCAGCAGCAAGGGGGGGACGGGGAGGTTCTTC. Protein sequence: CASSKGGTGRFF.

This clonotype has ten or more counts. The rearrangement joins TRBV6-6 to TRBJ2-1; a weak D match, TRBD2 (5 bases). Germline assignment: CDR1 MNHNY and CDR2 SVGAGI (reference sequence). Trimming removed 0 bases at V and 8 bases at J, with 14 bases between. This CDR3 region has 15 residues. DNA of the CDR3: TGTGCCAGCAGTTACTCGAGAGAGGGATTTTATGAGCAGTTCTTC. The encoded protein is CASSYSREGFYEQFF.

The rearrangement links TRBV29-1 to TRBJ2-2; 7 bases align to TRBD1. J was trimmed by 7 bases and V by 4 bases; bases with no gene match: 6. In germline, CDR1 is SQVTM, CDR2 ANQGSEA. The CDR3 extends over 13 amino acids. The CDR3 loop reads CSVGGGAFGELFF. CDR3 nucleotide sequence: TGCAGCGTTGGAGGGGGCGCCTTCGGGGAGCTGTTTTTT.